A single sample is the source of the 21 T cell receptor beta chains below, sequenced in a study of blood T cell repertoires in COVID-19. Measured with immunoSEQ multiplex PCR; TCRdb has only the in-frame clones, and not every one. The table lists tens of thousands of clones, roughly 85% of them singletons, with 43% in the top ten. Sequenced sample: peripheral blood. These receptors came from a woman aged 55-70 years with COVID-19, enrolled during active disease.

V gene TRBV5-4 combines with J gene TRBJ2-1; 8 positions agree with TRBD2. The trim removed 2 bases at V and 2 bases at J, leaving 3 bases unmatched. This CDR3 contains 15 residues. Germline V gene sequence: CDR1 SGHNT, CDR2 YYREEE (reference sequence). The CDR3 protein is CASSFRGGAYNEQFF. The CDR3 coding sequence is TGTGCCAGCAGCTTCCGGGGGGGGGCCTACAATGAGCAGTTCTTC.

This clone showed up just a few times. V gene TRBV2 combines with J gene TRBJ1-6; D uncertain. Per the germline V gene, CDR1 is SNHLY and CDR2 is FYNNEI. Trimming removed 9 bases from V and 8 bases from J, with 14 bases in between. The CDR3 extends over 13 amino acids. The CDR3 region has the DNA TGTGCCAGTATGGCTCTTCAGGATTCACCCCTCCACTTT. This encodes CASMALQDSPLHF.

This clone came up a few times. The CDR3 DNA is TGCGCCAGCAGCATCGACCAGGGGGCCAATCGCTACACCTTC. Translation gives CASSIDQGANRYTF. The J gene is TRBJ1-2, the V gene TRBV5-1; 8 bases match TRBD1. V gave up 4 bases and J gave up 9 bases; unmatched junction bases: 11. Germline CDR1 is SGHRS and CDR2 is YFSETQ. CDR3 length: 14 amino acids.

V and J are TRBV7-9 and TRBJ1-3; D remains ambiguous. Trimming took 2 bases from V and 4 from J, leaving 9 bases between them. Per germline, CDR1 SEHNR and CDR2 FQNEAQ (reference sequence). This CDR3 spans 14 amino acids. CDR3 amino acids: CASSLREKGNTIYF. The CDR3 region has the DNA TGTGCCAGCAGCTTACGGGAGAAAGGAAACACCATATATTTT.

The J gene is TRBJ2-5, the V gene TRBV7-2, with 7 positions matching TRBD2. There are 14 residues in the CDR3. CDR1 is SGHTA and CDR2 is FQGNSA in the germline V gene. V was pared by 3 bases and J by 2 bases, with 3 bases of the junction left unmatched. The CDR3 region is CASSLGGAQETQYF. DNA of the CDR3: TGTGCCAGCAGCTTGGGAGGGGCTCAAGAGACCCAGTACTTC.

The table lists this clone with a few counts. The rearrangement joins TRBV11-3 to TRBJ2-1; 7 nucleotides agree with TRBD1. J lost 1 base, V lost 6 bases, and 6 bases had no gene match. The CDR3 contains 15 residues. CDR1 is SGHNT, CDR2 YENEEA, per germline. The CDR3 is CASRSTGDSYNEQFF. The DNA of the CDR3 is TGTGCCAGCAGAAGTACAGGGGATTCCTACAATGAGCAGTTCTTC. The variable domain in full, completed from reference TRBV11-3 and TRBJ2-1, reads EAGVVQSPRYKIIEKKQPVAFWCNPISGHNTLYWYLQNLGQGPELLIRYENEEAVDDSQLPKDRFSAERLKGVDSTLKIQPAELGDSAVYLCASRSTGDSYNEQFFGPGTRLTVL.

CDR3 sequence (DNA): TGTGCCAGCAGCCAACTGGGACAGGGCGATGGCTACACCTTC. This translates into CASSQLGQGDGYTF. The chain has TRBV6-6 and TRBJ1-2; 9 nucleotides align to TRBD1. The V and J ends lost 6 bases and 6 bases, in that order; junction bases with no gene match: 8. The CDR3 contains 14 residues. The germline CDR1 and CDR2 sequences are MNHNY and SVGAGI (reference sequence).

V gene TRBV27 combines with J gene TRBJ1-5; 8 bases match TRBD1. Germline V gene lookup returns CDR1 MNHEY and CDR2 SMNVEV (reference sequence). Trimming cost V 6 bases and J 6 bases; bases outside gene matches: 10. CDR3 length: 15 amino acids. For the CDR3, the DNA is TGTGCCAGCAGGACCGGACAGGGTTCGGGTCAGCCCCAGCATTTT. This translates into CASRTGQGSGQPQHF.

This clone was detected once. The chain combines TRBV7-2 with TRBJ2-1; TRBD2 aligns across 12 bases. V gave up 1 base and J gave up 8 bases; unmatched junction bases: 0. This CDR3 has 14 amino acids. Germline V CDR1 and CDR2: SGHTA, FQGNSA. The CDR3 is CASSLGLAGDEQFF. The CDR3 region has the DNA TGTGCCAGCAGCTTAGGACTAGCGGGAGATGAGCAGTTCTTC.

The chain joins TRBV7-2 to TRBJ2-1; possible D gene TRBD2, 6 bases. Trimming cost V 5 bases and J 6 bases, with 11 bases left between them. This CDR3 spans 13 amino acids. Germline V gene lookup returns CDR1 SGHTA and CDR2 FQGNSA. In DNA form, the CDR3 reads TGTGCCAGCAGCCCACGGACTACCAATGAGCAGTTCTTC. Translation: CASSPRTTNEQFF.

This chain links TRBV30 with TRBJ1-1, with D possibly being TRBD1 (6 bases). The germline V gene has CDR1 GTSNPN and CDR2 SVGIG (reference sequence). This CDR3 has 13 residues. Trimming shortened V by 0 bases and J by 6 bases, and 11 bases separated the two germline ends. The CDR3 DNA reads as TGTGCCTGGAGTGTACAGGGTGACTCTGAAGCTTTCTTT. Translating it yields CAWSVQGDSEAFF.

The chain combines TRBV7-2 with TRBJ2-7, with D unclear. The CDR3 is 13 amino acids. Germline assignment: CDR1 SGHTA and CDR2 FQGNSA. The V end was cut by 2 bases, the J end by 4 bases, with 9 bases between. DNA of the CDR3: TGTGCCAGCAGCTTAAATTTCCGGTACGAGCAGTACTTC. Translation gives CASSLNFRYEQYF.

The genes are TRBV27 and TRBJ2-2; 7 nucleotides match TRBD1. Germline loops: CDR1 MNHEY, CDR2 SMNVEV (reference sequence). The CDR3 length is 15 residues. Unmatched junction bases numbered 5, after V lost 5 bases and J lost 2 bases. Here the CDR3 DNA reads TGTGCCAGCAGTGTGACAGGGACCAACACCGGGGAGCTGTTTTTT. Its translation: CASSVTGTNTGELFF.

The chain joins TRBV4-1 to TRBJ2-1, with 12 nucleotides matching TRBD2. Germline loops: CDR1 MGHRA, CDR2 YSYEKL. This CDR3 is 16 amino acids long. The V and J ends lost 5 bases and 5 bases, in that order; junction bases with no gene match: 7. The CDR3 nucleotides read TGCGCCAGCAGCTTCGGACTAGCGGGACAGAACAATGAGCAGTTCTTC. It translates to CASSFGLAGQNNEQFF.

This chain joins TRBV18 and TRBJ2-7, with D perhaps matching TRBD1 (5 bases). V was cut by 6 bases and J by 2 bases, with 17 bases left in between. Germline values: CDR1 KGHSH, CDR2 LQKENI. The CDR3 runs 15 residues. The CDR3 DNA sequence: TGTGCCAGCTCTTCAGGGCAACAGAACCCCTACGAGCAGTACTTC. Translated, it gives CASSSGQQNPYEQYF. The full variable domain, with the rest looked up from reference TRBV18 and TRBJ2-7, is NAGVMQNPRHLVRRRGQEARLRCSPMKGHSHVYWYRQLPEEGLKFMVYLQKENIIDESGMPKERFSAEFPKEGPSILRIQQVVRGDSAAYFCASSSGQQNPYEQYFGPGTRLTVT.

V usage is TRBV5-6 and J usage is TRBJ1-5, with D uncertain. CDR1 is SGHDT and CDR2 is YYEEEE in the germline V gene. This CDR3 has 12 amino acids. Trimming removed 4 bases from V and 6 bases from J, with 8 bases in between. The CDR3 is CASSLTGQPQHF. Here the CDR3 DNA reads TGTGCCAGCAGCCTCACCGGTCAGCCCCAGCATTTT.

The chain joins TRBV6-2 or TRBV6-3 to TRBJ1-5, with a possible D match to TRBD1 (6 bases). The germline V gene encodes CDR1 MNHEY and CDR2 SVGEGT. The CDR3 loop spans 17 amino acids. Trimming cost V 0 bases and J 7 bases, with 19 bases left between them. The CDR3 loop reads CASSYSTGGPGRQPQHF. In DNA form, the CDR3 reads TGTGCCAGCAGTTACTCGACGGGGGGGCCCGGTCGGCAGCCCCAGCATTTT.

The gene calls are TRBV7-9 and TRBJ2-1; 11 bases map to TRBD2. This CDR3 comprises 15 residues. Germline assignment: CDR1 SEHNR and CDR2 FQNEAQ (reference sequence). Losses at the gene ends were 4 bases for V and 8 bases for J; bases not matched to a gene: 7. CDR3 sequence: CASSSQLAGVDEQFF. The DNA of the CDR3 is TGTGCCAGCAGCTCTCAACTAGCGGGAGTGGATGAGCAGTTCTTC.

V is TRBV3-1 (or the pseudogene TRBV3-2) and J is TRBJ1-4, with D unclear. V lost 1 base to trimming and J lost 8 bases, with 8 bases between them. CDR3 length: 13 amino acids. The germline V gene has CDR1 LGHDT and CDR2 YNNKEL (reference sequence). CDR3 in DNA: TGTGCCAGCAGCCAAGGGAGCTGGGAAAAACTGTTTTTT. Amino acids: CASSQGSWEKLFF.

The chain is built from TRBV27 and TRBJ2-2; D is undetermined. Germline CDR1 MNHEY, CDR2 SMNVEV (reference sequence). The CDR3 sequence is 13 residues long. Between the trimmed V and J ends, which lost 4 bases and 10 bases, there was a span of 13 bases. CDR3 nucleotide sequence: TGTGCCAGCAGTTCACCTTTTGAGCCGGAGCTGTTTTTT. Residues: CASSSPFEPELFF.

The rearrangement links TRBV27 to TRBJ1-1, with unresolved D. Trimming removed 6 bases from V and 3 bases from J, with 17 bases in between. The CDR3 is made up of 15 amino acids. Looked up from germline, CDR1 is MNHEY and CDR2 is SMNVEV (reference sequence). The CDR3 region is CASSSGAGLHTEAFF. CDR3 sequence (DNA): TGTGCCAGCAGCTCGGGCGCGGGCCTACACACTGAAGCTTTCTTT.